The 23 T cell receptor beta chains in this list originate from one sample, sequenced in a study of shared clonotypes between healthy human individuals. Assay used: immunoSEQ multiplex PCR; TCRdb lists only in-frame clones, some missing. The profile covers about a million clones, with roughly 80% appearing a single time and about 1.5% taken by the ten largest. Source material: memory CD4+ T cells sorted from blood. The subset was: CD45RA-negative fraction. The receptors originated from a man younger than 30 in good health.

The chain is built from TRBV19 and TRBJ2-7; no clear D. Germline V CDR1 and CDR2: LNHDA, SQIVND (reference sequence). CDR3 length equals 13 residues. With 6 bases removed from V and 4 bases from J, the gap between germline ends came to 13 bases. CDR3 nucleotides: TGTGCCAGTAGGTCCGGGCCACCTTACGAGCAGTACTTC. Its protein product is CASRSGPPYEQYF.

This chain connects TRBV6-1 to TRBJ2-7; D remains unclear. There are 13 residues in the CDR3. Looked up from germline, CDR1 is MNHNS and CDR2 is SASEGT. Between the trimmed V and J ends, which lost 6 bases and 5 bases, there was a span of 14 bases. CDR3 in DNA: TGTGCCAGCAGAGGCAGATCTACCGACGAGCAGTACTTC. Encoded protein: CASRGRSTDEQYF.

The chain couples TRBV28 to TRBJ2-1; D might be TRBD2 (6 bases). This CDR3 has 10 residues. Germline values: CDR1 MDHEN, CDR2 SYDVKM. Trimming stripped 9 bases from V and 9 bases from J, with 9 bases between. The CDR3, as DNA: TGTGCCAGTCGGGGGAGTGAGCAGTTCTTC. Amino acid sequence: CASRGSEQFF.

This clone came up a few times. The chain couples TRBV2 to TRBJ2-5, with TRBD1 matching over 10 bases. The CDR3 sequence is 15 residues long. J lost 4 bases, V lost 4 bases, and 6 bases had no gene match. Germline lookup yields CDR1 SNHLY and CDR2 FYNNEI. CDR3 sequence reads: CASSADRGRGETQYF. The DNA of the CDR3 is TGTGCCAGCAGTGCTGACAGGGGGCGAGGAGAGACCCAGTACTTC. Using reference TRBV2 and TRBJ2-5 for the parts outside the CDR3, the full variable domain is EPEVTQTPSHQVTQMGQEVILRCVPISNHLYFYWYRQILGQKVEFLVSFYNNEISEKSEIFDDQFSVERPDGSNFTLKIRSTKLEDSAMYFCASSADRGRGETQYFGPGTRLLVL.

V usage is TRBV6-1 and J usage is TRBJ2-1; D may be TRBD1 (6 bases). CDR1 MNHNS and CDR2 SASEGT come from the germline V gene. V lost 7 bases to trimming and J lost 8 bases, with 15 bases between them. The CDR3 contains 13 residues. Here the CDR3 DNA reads TGTGCCAGCACCCGCACAGGGTCGGATGAGCAGTTCTTC. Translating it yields CASTRTGSDEQFF.

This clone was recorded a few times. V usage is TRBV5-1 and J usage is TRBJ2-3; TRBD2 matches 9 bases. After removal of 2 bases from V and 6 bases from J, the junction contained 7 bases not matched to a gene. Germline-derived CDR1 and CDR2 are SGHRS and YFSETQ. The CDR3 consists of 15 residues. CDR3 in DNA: TGCGCCAGCAGCTTAGCGGGGGGTCCGAGGGATACGCAGTATTTT. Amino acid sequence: CASSLAGGPRDTQYF.

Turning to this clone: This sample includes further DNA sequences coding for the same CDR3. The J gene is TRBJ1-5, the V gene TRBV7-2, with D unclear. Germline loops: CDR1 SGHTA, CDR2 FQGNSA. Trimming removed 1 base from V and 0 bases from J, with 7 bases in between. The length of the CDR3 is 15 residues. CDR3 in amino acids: CASSLVLGSNQPQHF. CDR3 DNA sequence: TGTGCCAGCAGCTTAGTCCTTGGTAGCAATCAGCCCCAGCATTTT.

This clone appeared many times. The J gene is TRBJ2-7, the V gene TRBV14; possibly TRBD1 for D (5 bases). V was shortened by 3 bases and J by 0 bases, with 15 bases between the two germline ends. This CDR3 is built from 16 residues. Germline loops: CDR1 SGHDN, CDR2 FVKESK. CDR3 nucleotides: TGTGCCAGCAGCCAGATTGGCAGGGATAGCTCCTACGAGCAGTACTTC. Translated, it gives CASSQIGRDSSYEQYF.

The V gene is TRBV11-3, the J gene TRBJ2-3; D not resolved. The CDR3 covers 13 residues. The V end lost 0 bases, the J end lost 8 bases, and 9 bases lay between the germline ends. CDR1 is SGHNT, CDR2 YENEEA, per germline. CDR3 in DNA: TGTGCCAGCAGCTTAGATTCTCGTGGTACGCAGTATTTT. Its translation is CASSLDSRGTQYF. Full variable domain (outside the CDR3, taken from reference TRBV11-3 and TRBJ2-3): EAGVVQSPRYKIIEKKQPVAFWCNPISGHNTLYWYLQNLGQGPELLIRYENEEAVDDSQLPKDRFSAERLKGVDSTLKIQPAELGDSAVYLCASSLDSRGTQYFGPGTRLTVL.

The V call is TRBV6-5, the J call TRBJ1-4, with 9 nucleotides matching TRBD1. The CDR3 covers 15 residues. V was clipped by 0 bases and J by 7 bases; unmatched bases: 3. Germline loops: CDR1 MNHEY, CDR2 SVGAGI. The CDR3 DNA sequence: TGTGCCAGCAGTTACTCGGGACAGGGTGGTGAAAAACTGTTTTTT. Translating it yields CASSYSGQGGEKLFF.

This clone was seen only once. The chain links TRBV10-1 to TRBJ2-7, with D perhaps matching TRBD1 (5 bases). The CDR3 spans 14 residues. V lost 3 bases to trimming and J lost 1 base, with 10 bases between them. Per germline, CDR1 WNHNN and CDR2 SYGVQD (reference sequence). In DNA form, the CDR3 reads TGCGCCAGCAGTGACTCTGGGGCATCCTACGAGCAGTACTTC. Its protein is CASSDSGASYEQYF.

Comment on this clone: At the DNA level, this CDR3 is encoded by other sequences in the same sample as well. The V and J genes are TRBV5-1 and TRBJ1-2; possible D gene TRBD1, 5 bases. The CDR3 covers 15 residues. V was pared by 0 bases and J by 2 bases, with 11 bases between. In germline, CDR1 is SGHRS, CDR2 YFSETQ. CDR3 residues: CASSLEAGTNYGYTF. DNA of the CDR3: TGCGCCAGCAGCTTGGAGGCAGGGACGAACTATGGCTACACCTTC.

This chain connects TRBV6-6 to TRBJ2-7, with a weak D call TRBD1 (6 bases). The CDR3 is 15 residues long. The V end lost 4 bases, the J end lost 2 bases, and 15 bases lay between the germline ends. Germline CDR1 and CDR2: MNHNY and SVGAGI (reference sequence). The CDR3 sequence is CASSSGDTLTYEQYF. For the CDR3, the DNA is TGTGCCAGCAGTTCCGGGGACACTCTCACCTACGAGCAGTACTTC.

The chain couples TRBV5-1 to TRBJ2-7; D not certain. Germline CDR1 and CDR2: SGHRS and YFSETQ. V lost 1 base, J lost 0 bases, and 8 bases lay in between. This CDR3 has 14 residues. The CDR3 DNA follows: TGCGCCAGCAGCTTGTATACAGACTCCTACGAGCAGTACTTC. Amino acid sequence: CASSLYTDSYEQYF.

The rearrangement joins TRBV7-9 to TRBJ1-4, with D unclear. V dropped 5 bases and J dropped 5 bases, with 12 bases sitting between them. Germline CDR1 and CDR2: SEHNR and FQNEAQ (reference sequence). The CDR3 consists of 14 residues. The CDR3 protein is CASSHTDQNEKLFF. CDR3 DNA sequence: TGTGCCAGCAGCCATACGGACCAAAATGAAAAACTGTTTTTT. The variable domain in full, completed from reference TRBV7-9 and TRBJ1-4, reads DTGVSQNPRHKITKRGQNVTFRCDPISEHNRLYWYRQTLGQGPEFLTYFQNEAQLEKSRLLSDRFSAERPKGSFSTLEIQRTEQGDSAMYLCASSHTDQNEKLFFGSGTQLSVL.

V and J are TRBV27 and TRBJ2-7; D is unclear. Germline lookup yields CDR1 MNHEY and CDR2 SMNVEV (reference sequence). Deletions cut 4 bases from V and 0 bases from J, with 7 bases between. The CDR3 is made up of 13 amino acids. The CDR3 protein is CASSYTHSYEQYF. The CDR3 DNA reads TGTGCCAGCAGTTACACCCACTCCTACGAGCAGTACTTC.

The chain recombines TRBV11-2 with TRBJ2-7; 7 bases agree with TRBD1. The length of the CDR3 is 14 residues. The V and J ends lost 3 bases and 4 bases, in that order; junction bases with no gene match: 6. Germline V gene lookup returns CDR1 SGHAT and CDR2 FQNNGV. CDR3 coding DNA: TGTGCCAGCAGCTTGGCCGGGACAGATTACGAGCAGTACTTC. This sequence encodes CASSLAGTDYEQYF.

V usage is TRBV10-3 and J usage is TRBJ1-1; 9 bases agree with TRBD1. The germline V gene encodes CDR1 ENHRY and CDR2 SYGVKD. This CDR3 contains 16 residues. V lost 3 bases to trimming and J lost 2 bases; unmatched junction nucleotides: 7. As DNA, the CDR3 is TGTGCCATCAGTGATGGGACAGGGAACCCAAACACTGAAGCTTTCTTT. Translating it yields CAISDGTGNPNTEAFF.

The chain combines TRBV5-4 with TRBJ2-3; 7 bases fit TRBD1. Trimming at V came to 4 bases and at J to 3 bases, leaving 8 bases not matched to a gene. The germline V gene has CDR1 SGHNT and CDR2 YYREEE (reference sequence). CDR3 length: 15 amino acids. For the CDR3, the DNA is TGTGCCAGCAGCCCGGACAGGATGAGGACAGATACGCAGTATTTT. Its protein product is CASSPDRMRTDTQYF. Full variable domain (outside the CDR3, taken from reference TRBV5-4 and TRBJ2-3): ETGVTQSPTHLIKTRGQQVTLRCSSQSGHNTVSWYQQALGQGPQFIFQYYREEENGRGNFPPRFSGLQFPNYSSELNVNALELDDSALYLCASSPDRMRTDTQYFGPGTRLTVL.

CDR3: CASSDRGVIGYF. In DNA form, the CDR3 reads TGTGCCAGCAGTGACCGGGGGGTAATAGGATATTTT. The rearrangement joins TRBV2 to TRBJ2-3; 7 bases align to TRBD2. The CDR3 contains 12 residues. The ends lost 3 bases at V and 15 bases at J; junction bases unmatched: 9. Germline CDR1 is SNHLY and CDR2 is FYNNEI. The full variable domain, rest sourced from reference TRBV2 and TRBJ2-3, is EPEVTQTPSHQVTQMGQEVILRCVPISNHLYFYWYRQILGQKVEFLVSFYNNEISEKSEIFDDQFSVERPDGSNFTLKIRSTKLEDSAMYFCASSDRGVIGYFGPGTRLTVL.

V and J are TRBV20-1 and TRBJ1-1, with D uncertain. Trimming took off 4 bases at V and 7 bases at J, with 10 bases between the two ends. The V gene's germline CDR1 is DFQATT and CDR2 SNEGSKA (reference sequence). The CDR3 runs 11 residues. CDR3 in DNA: TGCAGTGCTACGCTAGTTATTGAAGCTTTCTTT. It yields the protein CSATLVIEAFF.

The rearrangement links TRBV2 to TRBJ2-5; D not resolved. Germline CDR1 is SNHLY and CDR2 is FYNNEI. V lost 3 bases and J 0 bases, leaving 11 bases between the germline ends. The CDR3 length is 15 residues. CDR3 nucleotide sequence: TGTGCCAGCAGTGATTCGGGCCGGTACCAAGAGACCCAGTACTTC. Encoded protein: CASSDSGRYQETQYF.

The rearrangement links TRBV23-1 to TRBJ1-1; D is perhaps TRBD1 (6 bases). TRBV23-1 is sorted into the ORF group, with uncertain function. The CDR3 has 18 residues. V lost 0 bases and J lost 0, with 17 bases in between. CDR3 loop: CASSQSPQPGDLNTEAFF. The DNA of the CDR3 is TGCGCCAGCAGTCAATCCCCTCAACCAGGGGACTTGAACACTGAAGCTTTCTTT.